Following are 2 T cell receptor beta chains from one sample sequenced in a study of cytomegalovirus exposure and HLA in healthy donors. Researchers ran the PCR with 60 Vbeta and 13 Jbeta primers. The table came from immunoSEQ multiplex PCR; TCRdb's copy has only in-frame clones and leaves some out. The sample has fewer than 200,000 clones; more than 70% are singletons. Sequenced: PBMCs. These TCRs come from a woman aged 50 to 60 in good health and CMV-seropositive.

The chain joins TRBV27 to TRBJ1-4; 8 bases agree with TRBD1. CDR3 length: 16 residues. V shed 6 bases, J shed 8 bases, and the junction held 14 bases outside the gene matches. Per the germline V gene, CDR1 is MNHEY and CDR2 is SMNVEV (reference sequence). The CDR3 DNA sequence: TGTGCCAGCAGCGATCCCCCGGGACAGGTGAGGGAAAAACTGTTTTTT. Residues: CASSDPPGQVREKLFF.

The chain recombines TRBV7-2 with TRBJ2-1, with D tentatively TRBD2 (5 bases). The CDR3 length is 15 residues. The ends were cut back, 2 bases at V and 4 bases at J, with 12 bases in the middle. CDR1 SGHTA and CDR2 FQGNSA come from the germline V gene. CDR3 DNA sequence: TGTGCCAGCAGCTTAATAGGAGGAGGTTACAATGAGCAGTTCTTC. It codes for CASSLIGGGYNEQFF.